This T cell receptor beta chain was recorded in a study of cytomegalovirus exposure and HLA in healthy donors. The CDR3 covers 14 residues. The V end was cut by 5 bases, the J end by 6 bases, with 14 bases between. In germline, CDR1 is SEHNR, CDR2 FQNEAQ (reference sequence). The study ran its PCR with 60 Vbeta and 13 Jbeta primers. Produced via immunoSEQ multiplex PCR; TCRdb's table is partial and in-frame only. Of approximately 93,000 clones in the sample, about four fifths are singletons; the top ten hold 3.5% to 4%. This clone showed up just once. The TCR comes from a woman aged 40-49 years in good health and CMV-seronegative. Source material: PBMCs. The V call is TRBV7-9, the J call TRBJ2-1, with no clear D. DNA for the CDR3: TGTGCCAGCAGCCCCACCGACAATTTCAATGAGCAGTTCTTC. As protein: CASSPTDNFNEQFF.